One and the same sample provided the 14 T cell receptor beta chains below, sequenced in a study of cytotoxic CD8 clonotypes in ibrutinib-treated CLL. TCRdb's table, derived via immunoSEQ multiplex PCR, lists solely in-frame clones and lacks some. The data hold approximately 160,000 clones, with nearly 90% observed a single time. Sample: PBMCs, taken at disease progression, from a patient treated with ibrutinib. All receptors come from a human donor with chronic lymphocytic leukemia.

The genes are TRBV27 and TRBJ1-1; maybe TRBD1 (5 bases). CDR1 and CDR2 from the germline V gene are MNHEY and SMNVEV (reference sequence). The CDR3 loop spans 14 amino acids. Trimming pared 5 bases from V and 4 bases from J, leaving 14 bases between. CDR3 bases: TGTGCCAGCAGTCGAATGGGGGGAGGCACTGAAGCTTTCTTT. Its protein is CASSRMGGGTEAFF.

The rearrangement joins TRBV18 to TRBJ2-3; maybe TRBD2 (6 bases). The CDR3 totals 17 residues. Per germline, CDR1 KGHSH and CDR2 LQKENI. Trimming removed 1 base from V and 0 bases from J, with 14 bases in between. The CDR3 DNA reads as TGTGCCAGCTCACCACTTGAGGCAGCGGGTAGCACAGATACGCAGTATTTT. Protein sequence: CASSPLEAAGSTDTQYF.

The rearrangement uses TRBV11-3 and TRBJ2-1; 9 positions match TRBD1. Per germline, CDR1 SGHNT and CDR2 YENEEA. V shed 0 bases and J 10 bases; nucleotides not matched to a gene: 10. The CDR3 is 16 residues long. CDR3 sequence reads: CASSLDRGQGFGEQFF. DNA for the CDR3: TGTGCCAGCAGCTTAGATAGGGGACAGGGTTTCGGCGAGCAGTTCTTC. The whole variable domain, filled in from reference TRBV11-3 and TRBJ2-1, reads EAGVVQSPRYKIIEKKQPVAFWCNPISGHNTLYWYLQNLGQGPELLIRYENEEAVDDSQLPKDRFSAERLKGVDSTLKIQPAELGDSAVYLCASSLDRGQGFGEQFFGPGTRLTVL.

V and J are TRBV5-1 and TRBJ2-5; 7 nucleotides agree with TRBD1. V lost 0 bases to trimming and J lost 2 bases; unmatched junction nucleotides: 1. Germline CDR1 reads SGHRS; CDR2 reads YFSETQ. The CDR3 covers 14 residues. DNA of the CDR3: TGCGCCAGCAGCTTGGTACAGGGGCAAGAGACCCAGTACTTC. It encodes CASSLVQGQETQYF.

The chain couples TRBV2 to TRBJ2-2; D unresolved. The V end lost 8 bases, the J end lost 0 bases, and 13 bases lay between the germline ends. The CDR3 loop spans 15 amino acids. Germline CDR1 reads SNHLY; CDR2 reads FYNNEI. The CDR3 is CASRAFSSNTGELFF. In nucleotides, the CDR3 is TGTGCCAGCCGGGCCTTTAGCTCGAACACCGGGGAGCTGTTTTTT.

CDR3 sequence (DNA): TGTGCCAGCAGCCCCCGACAGGGGCTCTCTGGAAACACCATATATTTT. This gives the protein CASSPRQGLSGNTIYF. V and J are TRBV7-9 and TRBJ1-3, with TRBD1 matching 8 bases. The CDR3 is 16 residues long. Germline CDR1 SEHNR, CDR2 FQNEAQ (reference sequence). The junction had 6 bases not matched to a gene; V was cut back by 5 bases and J by 0 bases.

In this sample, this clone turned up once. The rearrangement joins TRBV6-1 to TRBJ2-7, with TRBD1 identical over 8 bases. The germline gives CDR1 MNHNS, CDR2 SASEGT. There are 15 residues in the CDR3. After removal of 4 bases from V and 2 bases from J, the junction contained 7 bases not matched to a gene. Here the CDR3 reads CASSALGQGTYEQYF. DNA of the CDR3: TGTGCCAGCAGTGCCCTCGGACAGGGAACCTACGAGCAGTACTTC.

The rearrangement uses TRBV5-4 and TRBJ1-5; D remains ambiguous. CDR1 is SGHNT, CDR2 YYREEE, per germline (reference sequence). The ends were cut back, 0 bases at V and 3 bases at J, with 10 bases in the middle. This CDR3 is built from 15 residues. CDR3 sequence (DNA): TGTGCCAGCAGCTTGGATCCGGTCCCCAATCAGCCCCAGCATTTT. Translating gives CASSLDPVPNQPQHF.

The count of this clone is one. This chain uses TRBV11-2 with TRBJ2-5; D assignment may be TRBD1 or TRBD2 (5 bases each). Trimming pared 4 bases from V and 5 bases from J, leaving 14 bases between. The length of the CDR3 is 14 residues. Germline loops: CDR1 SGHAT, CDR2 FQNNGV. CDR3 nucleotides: TGTGCCAGCAGCTCGGGGCTAGAGTATGAGACCCAGTACTTC. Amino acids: CASSSGLEYETQYF.

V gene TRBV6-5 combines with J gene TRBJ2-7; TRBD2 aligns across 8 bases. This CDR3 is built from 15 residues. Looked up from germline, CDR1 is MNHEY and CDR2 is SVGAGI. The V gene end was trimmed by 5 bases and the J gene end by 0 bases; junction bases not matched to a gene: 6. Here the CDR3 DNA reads TGTGCCAGCAGTCCACCGGGGGGGATCTCCTACGAGCAGTACTTC. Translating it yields CASSPPGGISYEQYF.

CDR3 DNA: TGTGCCAGCGGCCCGTCCTACGAGCAGTACTTC. It translates to CASGPSYEQYF. J is TRBJ2-7 and V is TRBV7-9; D not resolved. With 8 bases removed from V and 1 base from J, the gap between germline ends came to 6 bases. The germline CDR1 and CDR2 sequences are SEHNR and FQNEAQ (reference sequence). CDR3 size: 11 residues.

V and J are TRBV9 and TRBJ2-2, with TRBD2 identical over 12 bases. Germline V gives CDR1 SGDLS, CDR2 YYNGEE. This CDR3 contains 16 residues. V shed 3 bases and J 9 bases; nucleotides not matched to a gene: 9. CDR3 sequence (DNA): TGTGCCAGCAGCGGGTGGACTAGCGGGACAACGTGGGAGCTGTTTTTT. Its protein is CASSGWTSGTTWELFF.

CDR3 amino acids: CASSTTGWAFSYEQYF. The CDR3 nucleotides read TGTGCCAGCAGCACAACAGGGTGGGCCTTTTCCTACGAGCAGTACTTC. V gene TRBV5-6 combines with J gene TRBJ2-7; tentative D call: TRBD1 (6 bases). The V gene's germline CDR1 is SGHDT and CDR2 YYEEEE. The CDR3 is 16 residues long. Deletions cut 4 bases from V and 1 base from J, with 18 bases between.

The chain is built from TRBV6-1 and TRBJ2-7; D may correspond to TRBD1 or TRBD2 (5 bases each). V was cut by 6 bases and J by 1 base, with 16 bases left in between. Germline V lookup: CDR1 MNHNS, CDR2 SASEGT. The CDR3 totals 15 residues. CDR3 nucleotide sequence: TGTGCCAGCAGGGGGGAAAATGCCCCGTCCTACGAGCAGTACTTC. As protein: CASRGENAPSYEQYF.